The 8 T cell receptor beta chains below were found in one sample sequenced in a study of shared clonotypes between healthy human individuals. Profiling relied on immunoSEQ multiplex PCR, and the TCRdb table lists in-frame clones only, not all of them. There are some 2,500,000 clones in the sample; over 85% occur only once, and approximately 0.37% lies in the top ten. The sequenced sample was naive CD4+ T cells from PBMCs. Subset meaning: CD45RA+ positively selected. These receptors were taken from a man aged 18 to 29 in good health. Some clones in this sample may be carry-over from other donors' samples.

The chain uses TRBV27 and TRBJ1-2, with 9 nucleotides matching TRBD1. CDR1 MNHEY and CDR2 SMNVEV come from the germline V gene (reference sequence). The CDR3 loop spans 18 amino acids. V trimming: 5 bases; J trimming: 1 base; junction bases outside the gene matches: 14. The DNA for the CDR3 is TGTGCCAGCAGTGCAGACAGGGGGTCTATACAAAGTAACTATGGCTACACCTTC. The encoded protein is CASSADRGSIQSNYGYTF.

A word on this clone: Other DNA sequences in the same sample also yield this CDR3. The rearrangement joins TRBV7-9 to TRBJ1-1, with D unresolved. Germline CDR1 and CDR2: SEHNR and FQNEAQ (reference sequence). The CDR3 runs to 14 residues. V was clipped by 5 bases and J by 1 base, with 11 bases between them. CDR3 protein: CASSLLPTNTEAFF. The CDR3 DNA follows: TGTGCCAGCAGCCTCCTCCCGACGAACACTGAAGCTTTCTTT.

The V gene is TRBV7-3, the J gene TRBJ2-7; the D is unclear. V shed 5 bases and J shed 4 bases, with 12 bases lying between them. The CDR3 sequence is 13 residues long. The germline V gene has CDR1 SGHTA and CDR2 FQGTGA. The CDR3 sequence: CASSAISGYEQYF. The CDR3 region has the DNA TGTGCCAGCAGCGCGATTTCAGGTTACGAGCAGTACTTC.

This chain joins TRBV11-2 and TRBJ1-5, with D maybe TRBD1 (6 bases). The germline V gene has CDR1 SGHAT and CDR2 FQNNGV. The CDR3 length is 15 residues. The germline V and J ends were trimmed by 3 bases and 5 bases, with 14 bases remaining between them. The CDR3 coding sequence is TGTGCCAGCAGCTTGGGTGGGGGGCGAGATCAGCCCCAGCATTTT. This translates into CASSLGGGRDQPQHF.

This clone was observed a single time. The same CDR3 is also encoded by other DNA sequences in this sample. J is TRBJ2-1 and V is TRBV5-1; 9 bases are a match to TRBD1. Trimming at V came to 4 bases and at J to 7 bases, leaving 6 bases not matched to a gene. The V gene's germline CDR1 is SGHRS and CDR2 YFSETQ. CDR3 length: 14 residues. In nucleotides, the CDR3 is TGCGCCAGCAGCCCCGGGACAGGGTTGAATGAGCAGTTCTTC. It is translated as CASSPGTGLNEQFF.

The chain links TRBV6-8 to TRBJ1-2; D perhaps matches TRBD1 (5 bases). CDR1 and CDR2 from the germline V gene are MNHGY and SAAAGT. The CDR3 runs 16 residues. V dropped 5 bases and J dropped 5 bases, with 21 bases sitting between them. CDR3 sequence (DNA): TGTGCCAGCAGTGCACCAGACGGGGGGGAGAGGTATGGCTACACCTTC. This gives the protein CASSAPDGGERYGYTF.

CDR3 sequence (DNA): TGTGCCAGTAGTACCCAGGGTTGGAGCAATCAGCCCCAGCATTTT. It is translated as CASSTQGWSNQPQHF. J is TRBJ1-5 and V is TRBV19; weak D call: TRBD1 (5 bases). V lost 4 bases to trimming and J lost 1 base, with 11 bases between them. Looked up from germline, CDR1 is LNHDA and CDR2 is SQIVND (reference sequence). The CDR3 covers 15 residues.

The chain carries TRBV6-5 and TRBJ1-5; no reliable D call. Germline V gene lookup returns CDR1 MNHEY and CDR2 SVGAGI. Trimming stripped 0 bases from V and 11 bases from J, with 17 bases between. The CDR3 contains 15 residues. CDR3 region: CASSYSGGVESAQHF. The CDR3, as DNA: TGTGCCAGCAGTTACTCCGGCGGGGTGGAATCAGCCCAGCATTTT.